The clone carrying this T cell receptor beta chain showed up just a few times. What it recognizes is unknown. Gene names follow the mouse nomenclature. From the germline J gene comes the end of the CDR3, since the read stops 1 residue before it. These data come from a study of tissue T cells after allogeneic stem cell transplantation. Broader study findings: Alloreactivity or antigen specificity of tissue TCRs was not determined; some clones might be host cells.

Trimming took 7 bases from V and 7 from J; bases not matched to a gene: 2. CDR3 length: 12 residues. CDR1 is KGHPV, CDR2 FQNQEV, per germline (reference sequence). Only in-frame clones appear in the TCRdb table, and some are missing; sequencing was by immunoSEQ multiplex PCR. The repertoire has roughly 50,000 clones, over 65% of them found once; the top ten carry 0.7%. The source material was sorted cells pooled from one or two spleens. The chain recombines TRBV26 with TRBJ1-4; 8 positions match TRBD1. The receptor was derived from a pool of C57BL/6 mice in good health. The CDR3 here is CASIDRGERLFF. CDR3 bases read: TGTGCCAGCATAGACAGGGGCGAAAGATTATTT.